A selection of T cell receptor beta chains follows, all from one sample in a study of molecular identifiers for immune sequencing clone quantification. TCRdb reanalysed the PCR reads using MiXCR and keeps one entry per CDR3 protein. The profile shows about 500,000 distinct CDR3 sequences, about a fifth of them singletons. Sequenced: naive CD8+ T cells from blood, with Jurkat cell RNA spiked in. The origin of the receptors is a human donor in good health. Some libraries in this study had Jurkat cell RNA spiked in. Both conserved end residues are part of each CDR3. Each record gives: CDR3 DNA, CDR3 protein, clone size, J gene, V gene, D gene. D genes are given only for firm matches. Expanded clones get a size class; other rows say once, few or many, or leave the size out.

cdr3_nt: TGCAGCGTTGAAGGGTCTAGCGGGAGCTTATCCTACAATGAGCAGTTCTTC
cdr3_aa: CSVEGSSGSLSYNEQFF
clone_size: NA
j_call: TRBJ2-1
v_call: TRBV29-1
d_call: TRBD2

cdr3_nt: TGCGCCAGCAGCCCCGGGGACAGGGGGCGTTTGGACACTGAAGCTTTCTTT
cdr3_aa: CASSPGDRGRLDTEAFF
clone_size: few
j_call: TRBJ1-1
v_call: TRBV5-1
d_call: TRBD1

cdr3_nt: TGTGCCATCGGACAGGGGGCTGTTGAGCAGTTCTTC
cdr3_aa: CAIGQGAVEQFF
clone_size: many
j_call: TRBJ2-1
v_call: TRBV7-8
d_call: TRBD1

cdr3_nt: TGTGCCAGCAGCGTAGAAGGTGAAAAACTGTTTTTT
cdr3_aa: CASSVEGEKLFF
clone_size: few
j_call: TRBJ1-4
v_call: TRBV9
d_call: NA

cdr3_nt: TGTGCCCGGAGTCCCTTAGGTTGGGACGAGCAGTACTTC
cdr3_aa: CARSPLGWDEQYF
clone_size: NA
j_call: TRBJ2-7
v_call: TRBV30
d_call: NA

cdr3_nt: TGCGCCAGCAGCCAAGACGCCAGTCACATTCAGTACTTC
cdr3_aa: CASSQDASHIQYF
clone_size: many
j_call: TRBJ2-4
v_call: TRBV4-3
d_call: NA

cdr3_nt: TGTGCCAGTAGGTACAGGACGGTGTCATATGGCCACACCTTC
cdr3_aa: CASRYRTVSYGHTF
clone_size: NA
j_call: TRBJ1-2
v_call: TRBV19
d_call: NA

cdr3_nt: TGTGCCAGCAGTTATGGAAGGAGCGCCTACGAGCAGTACTTC
cdr3_aa: CASSYGRSAYEQYF
clone_size: many
j_call: TRBJ2-7
v_call: TRBV28
d_call: NA

cdr3_nt: TGTGCCAGCAGAACAGTATGGAGAAACATTCAGTACTTC
cdr3_aa: CASRTVWRNIQYF
clone_size: many
j_call: TRBJ2-4
v_call: TRBV6-6
d_call: NA

cdr3_nt: TGTGCCAGCAGCGTAGGGTTAACGAACACTGAAGCTTTCTTT
cdr3_aa: CASSVGLTNTEAFF
clone_size: few
j_call: TRBJ1-1
v_call: TRBV9
d_call: NA

cdr3_nt: TGTGCCAGTAGTATAGCGGACAGCCCAGTCTACGAGCAGTACTTC
cdr3_aa: CASSIADSPVYEQYF
clone_size: few
j_call: TRBJ2-7
v_call: TRBV19
d_call: NA

cdr3_nt: TGCAGCGGGGAGACAGGAAGAGACACTGAAGCTTTCTTT
cdr3_aa: CSGETGRDTEAFF
clone_size: many
j_call: TRBJ1-1
v_call: TRBV29-1
d_call: NA

cdr3_nt: TGTGCCAGCGACTCTGCAACTAATGAAAAACTGTTTTTT
cdr3_aa: CASDSATNEKLFF
clone_size: few
j_call: TRBJ1-4
v_call: TRBV7-9
d_call: NA

cdr3_nt: TGTGCCATCAGCCCCGCGCCGGGAAAAACCTACTACGAGCAGTACTTC
cdr3_aa: CAISPAPGKTYYEQYF
clone_size: few
j_call: TRBJ2-7
v_call: TRBV10-3
d_call: NA

cdr3_nt: TGTGCCAGCAGTTATTACATTGGGGACACTGAAGCTTTCTTT
cdr3_aa: CASSYYIGDTEAFF
clone_size: many
j_call: TRBJ1-1
v_call: TRBV6-5
d_call: NA

cdr3_nt: TGCAGCGTCCGACAGGGAAATGAGCAGTTCTTC
cdr3_aa: CSVRQGNEQFF
clone_size: NA
j_call: TRBJ2-1
v_call: TRBV29-1
d_call: TRBD1

cdr3_nt: TGTGCCAGCAGCTGGGGACCTTCGAACACTGAAGCTTTCTTT
cdr3_aa: CASSWGPSNTEAFF
clone_size: NA
j_call: TRBJ1-1
v_call: TRBV5-5
d_call: NA

cdr3_nt: TGTGCCAGCAGTTACTCTCGTGGACTAGCGGACAATGAGCAGTTCTTC
cdr3_aa: CASSYSRGLADNEQFF
clone_size: NA
j_call: TRBJ2-1
v_call: TRBV6-5
d_call: TRBD2